The source of this T cell receptor (beta chain) is a study of blood T cells in healthy people across ages. General study results and limits: In long-lived donors, naive CD4+ cell counts and diversity exceeded those of aged donors.

Germline lookup yields CDR1 DFQATT and CDR2 SNEGSKA (reference sequence). Unmatched junction bases numbered 17, after V lost 5 bases and J lost 3 bases. The CDR3 runs 18 residues. Notes on this clonotype: The target antigen is unknown.

Through a sample-barcoded 5' primer and a J-beta primer mix, a second PCR was run for roughly 7 to 12 cycles. TCRdb passed the 5' RACE reads through MiXCR, listing each CDR3 protein once. The table shows about 840,000 distinct CDR3 sequences, with almost 30% occurring only once. The same data also contributed to another study, on T cells of mothers and their children. That publication notes: Related and unrelated pairs show TCR recombination output that thymic selection shapes similarly.

Input material: blood. The chain employs TRBV20-1 and TRBJ2-3, with TRBD2 identical over 10 bases. The clonotype comes from a woman in her 40s in good health. The CDR3, as DNA: TGCAGTGCTCTGAGGGCTAGCGGGAGTCTACGGGGGACAGATACGCAGTATTTT. Protein product: CSALRASGSLRGTDTQYF.